This paragraph reports one T cell receptor beta chain. CDR3 length equals 14 residues. In germline, CDR1 is SNHLY, CDR2 FYNNEI. With V trimmed by 6 bases and J by 6 bases, 4 bases remained unmatched. This entry is derived from a study of blood T cell repertoires in COVID-19. Background on the study: COVID-19 samples from acute and convalescent phases originated in the United States, Italy and Spain. The analysed material was cDNA or gDNA that came from T cells, B-cell-depleted T cells, or PBMCs.

Generated by immunoSEQ multiplex PCR, the TCRdb table keeps only in-frame clones and is missing some. Found here are about 500,000 clones, roughly nine tenths of them singletons; the top ten hold roughly 0.7%. The participants were between 18 and 89 years old and came from roughly 24 US areas. Participant-given clinical history determined each cohort assignment. The receptor's source is a woman aged 18-29 years who had recovered from COVID-19. The chain is built from TRBV2 and TRBJ1-6, with 8 bases aligning to TRBD1. Sequencing was carried out using PBMCs or T cells enriched from blood (not recorded which). The CDR3, as DNA: TGTGCCAGCAGGGGGACAGGTGCTAATTCACCCCTCCACTTT. It codes for CASRGTGANSPLHF.